The 25 T cell receptor beta chains below come from one sample, sequenced in a study of blood T cell repertoires in COVID-19. TCRdb's copy holds only in-frame clones and misses some; the assay was immunoSEQ multiplex PCR. This sample yields approximately 200,000 clones, of which roughly 80% are seen a single time; roughly 12% belongs to the top ten. The sequencing sample was made of peripheral blood. The receptors here all came from a woman aged 50 to 60 with acute or convalescent COVID-19.

V and J are TRBV5-1 and TRBJ1-6; 8 positions agree with TRBD1. There are 14 residues in the CDR3. V trimming: 5 bases; J trimming: 6 bases; junction bases outside the gene matches: 4. Germline V gene sequence: CDR1 SGHRS, CDR2 YFSETQ. The CDR3 protein is CASRDRAVNSPLHF. Here the CDR3 DNA reads TGCGCCAGCAGGGACAGGGCCGTTAATTCACCCCTCCACTTT.

This clone occurred a few times. The genes are TRBV6-2 or TRBV6-3 and TRBJ2-7, with a possible D match to TRBD2 (6 bases). The germline V gene has CDR1 MNHEY and CDR2 SVGEGT. Trimming shortened V by 2 bases and J by 6 bases, and 20 bases separated the two germline ends. The CDR3 is made up of 16 amino acids. As DNA, the CDR3 is TGTGCCAGCAGTTACACCCCGGGAGAGAAGATAGGCGAGCAGTACTTC. It yields the protein CASSYTPGEKIGEQYF.

The DNA of the CDR3 is TGCGCCAGCAGCCAAGAACCGGGACTAGCGAACACCGGGGAGCTGTTTTTT. This encodes CASSQEPGLANTGELFF. This chain uses TRBV4-3 with TRBJ2-2; TRBD2 aligns across 8 bases. The CDR3 totals 17 residues. CDR1 is LGHNA and CDR2 is YSLEER in the germline V gene. V dropped 0 bases and J dropped 0; count of bases not matched to a gene: 3.

The genes are TRBV10-1 and TRBJ1-4; 9 nucleotides match TRBD1. Unmatched junction bases numbered 21, after V lost 3 bases and J lost 7 bases. The CDR3 contains 20 residues. CDR1 and CDR2 from the germline V gene are WNHNN and SYGVQD (reference sequence). CDR3 residues: CASSDRESRRGQGVGEKLFF. CDR3 DNA: TGCGCCAGCAGTGATCGTGAATCTAGGAGGGGACAGGGTGTGGGTGAAAAACTGTTTTTT.

This clone was observed a handful of times. The chain has TRBV5-4 and TRBJ2-7, with 10 nucleotides matching TRBD1. The CDR3 totals 16 residues. J was trimmed by 2 bases and V by 3 bases; bases with no gene match: 8. Per germline, CDR1 SGHNT and CDR2 YYREEE (reference sequence). The CDR3 region has the DNA TGTGCCAGCAGCTCAGACCGTGGACAGGGGGCCTACGAGCAGTACTTC. Protein product: CASSSDRGQGAYEQYF.

This clone has a single count. The rearrangement joins TRBV5-6 to TRBJ2-1; TRBD2 matches at 13 bases. Germline loops: CDR1 SGHDT, CDR2 YYEEEE. Trimming at V came to 6 bases and at J to 5 bases, leaving 14 bases not matched to a gene. CDR3 length equals 18 residues. CDR3 in DNA: TGTGCCAGCATTCCCGGGACTAGCGGGATCCCGGAGGACAATGAGCAGTTCTTC. Amino acid sequence: CASIPGTSGIPEDNEQFF.

DNA of the CDR3: TGTGCCAGCAGTTCCGGGACAGGAGGGAGTAATTCACCCCTCCACTTT. Encoded protein: CASSSGTGGSNSPLHF. The J gene is TRBJ1-6, the V gene TRBV2, with 8 bases that match TRBD1. Per the germline V gene, CDR1 is SNHLY and CDR2 is FYNNEI. The CDR3 runs 16 residues. With 5 bases clipped from V and 6 bases from J, the junction kept 9 bases outside the gene matches.

J is TRBJ2-5 and V is TRBV7-2, with D possibly TRBD1 on 6 matching bases. V lost 2 bases and J lost 4, with 11 bases in between. The germline V gene has CDR1 SGHTA and CDR2 FQGNSA. CDR3 length: 14 amino acids. DNA of the CDR3: TGTGCCAGCAGCTTAACAGGGTCCCCAGAGACCCAGTACTTC. Amino acids: CASSLTGSPETQYF. The whole variable domain, filled in from reference TRBV7-2 and TRBJ2-5, reads GAGVSQSPSNKVTEKGKDVELRCDPISGHTALYWYRQSLGQGLEFLIYFQGNSAPDKSGLPSDRFSAERTGGSVSTLTIQRTQQEDSAVYLCASSLTGSPETQYFGPGTRLLVL.

The V gene is TRBV30, the J gene TRBJ1-4, with D perhaps TRBD1 (5 bases). From germline, CDR1 is GTSNPN and CDR2 SVGIG (reference sequence). V was pared by 2 bases and J by 4 bases, with 8 bases between. The CDR3 has 13 residues. The CDR3 here is CAWSWGFNEKLFF. In nucleotides, the CDR3 is TGTGCCTGGAGTTGGGGCTTTAATGAAAAACTGTTTTTT.

The rearrangement links TRBV5-1 to TRBJ1-2, with 9 bases matching TRBD1. Trimming removed 4 bases from V and 4 bases from J; junction bases left unmatched: 8. Germline values: CDR1 SGHRS, CDR2 YFSETQ. This CDR3 comprises 15 residues. The CDR3 loop reads CASSDGTGSAYGYTF. The CDR3, as DNA: TGCGCCAGCAGCGACGGGACAGGGAGCGCCTATGGCTACACCTTC.

The rearrangement links TRBV5-4 to TRBJ1-2; tentatively, D is TRBD1 (5 bases). Looked up from germline, CDR1 is SGHNT and CDR2 is YYREEE (reference sequence). The CDR3 covers 14 residues. Trimming removed 4 bases from V and 2 bases from J, with 12 bases in between. This CDR3 reads CASSPGHFNYGYTF. CDR3 in DNA: TGTGCCAGCAGCCCCGGACACTTCAACTATGGCTACACCTTC.

This chain joins TRBV5-1 and TRBJ2-2; weak D call: TRBD1 (6 bases). CDR3 length: 14 residues. Trimming stripped 2 bases from V and 4 bases from J, with 9 bases between. CDR1 and CDR2 from the germline V gene are SGHRS and YFSETQ. The DNA for the CDR3 is TGCGCCAGCAGCTTACAGGGTGCCACCGGGGAGCTGTTTTTT. It yields the protein CASSLQGATGELFF.

This rearrangement joins TRBV7-2 to TRBJ2-7; D might be TRBD2 (5 bases). With 2 bases removed from V and 2 bases from J, the gap between germline ends came to 10 bases. There are 14 residues in the CDR3. The germline CDR1 and CDR2 sequences are SGHTA and FQGNSA. CDR3 nucleotides: TGTGCCAGCAGCTTATCGGGGATTACCTACGAGCAGTACTTC. It translates to CASSLSGITYEQYF.

The rearrangement links TRBV30 to TRBJ1-1, with D perhaps matching TRBD1 (5 bases). V lost 0 bases, J lost 6 bases, and 14 bases lay in between. The CDR3 consists of 14 residues. Germline CDR1 reads GTSNPN; CDR2 reads SVGIG (reference sequence). The DNA for the CDR3 is TGTGCCTGGAGTGTCCCAGGGTCGCGTCCTGAAGCTTTCTTT. The encoded protein is CAWSVPGSRPEAFF.

V usage is TRBV6-5 and J usage is TRBJ1-5; possible D gene TRBD1, 5 bases. The V and J ends lost 3 bases and 4 bases respectively, with 10 bases between them. The CDR3 is 14 residues long. Germline V gene lookup returns CDR1 MNHEY and CDR2 SVGAGI. CDR3 bases: TGTGCCAGCAGTTATCGGGCAGGGAATCAGCCCCAGCATTTT. Translating gives CASSYRAGNQPQHF.

This sequence joins TRBV10-3 and TRBJ1-2; the match to TRBD1 covers 8 bases. There are 16 residues in the CDR3. V was clipped by 6 bases and J by 8 bases; unmatched bases: 17. Germline values: CDR1 ENHRY, CDR2 SYGVKD. CDR3 bases: TGTGCCATCAGCTCCACCCTAGGGGGGACAGGTGGCGGCTACACCTTC. Its protein product is CAISSTLGGTGGGYTF.

The chain employs TRBV3-1 (or the pseudogene TRBV3-2) and TRBJ2-1, with TRBD2 as a possible D gene (6 bases). The CDR3 has 15 residues. The ends were cut back, 3 bases at V and 5 bases at J, with 14 bases in the middle. From germline, CDR1 is LGHDT and CDR2 YNNKEL (reference sequence). CDR3 DNA: TGTGCCAGCAGCCAGAGAGGGCGGGGTAACAATGAGCAGTTCTTC. This gives the protein CASSQRGRGNNEQFF.

The gene calls are TRBV11-2 and TRBJ1-1; 10 bases are shared with TRBD1. V shed 5 bases, J shed 5 bases, and the junction held 8 bases outside the gene matches. CDR1 is SGHAT and CDR2 is FQNNGV in the germline V gene. The CDR3 runs to 15 residues. CDR3: CASSRRQGATTEAFF. In DNA, the CDR3 is TGTGCCAGCAGCCGACGACAGGGGGCGACGACTGAAGCTTTCTTT.

Relative to its sample, this clone is medium-sized (0.01 to 0.1%). The genes are TRBV4-3 and TRBJ2-1; 8 bases fit TRBD2. V dropped 4 bases and J dropped 5; count of bases not matched to a gene: 10. CDR1 and CDR2 from the germline V gene are LGHNA and YSLEER. The CDR3 consists of 16 residues. The CDR3 bases are TGCGCCAGCAGCCCCTGGGGCAGCGGGAGCCACAATGAGCAGTTCTTC. Amino acids: CASSPWGSGSHNEQFF.

V usage is TRBV9 and J usage is TRBJ1-3; D is uncertain. V lost 1 base, J lost 0 bases, and 17 bases lay in between. The CDR3 loop spans 18 amino acids. CDR1 SGDLS and CDR2 YYNGEE come from the germline V gene. CDR3 in amino acids: CASSVYPRAPSSGNTIYF. Here the CDR3 DNA reads TGTGCCAGCAGCGTATATCCGCGGGCCCCGAGCTCTGGAAACACCATATATTTT.

This chain uses TRBV30 with TRBJ2-3; 12 bases agree with TRBD2. Germline V lookup: CDR1 GTSNPN, CDR2 SVGIG (reference sequence). The CDR3 has 11 residues. V was clipped by 1 base and J by 14 bases; unmatched bases: 1. As DNA, the CDR3 is TGTGCCTGGAGTGCTAGCGGGAGGGCGTATTTT. Translating gives CAWSASGRAYF.

The chain couples TRBV6-5 to TRBJ2-7; D might be TRBD2 (5 bases). Germline CDR1 is MNHEY and CDR2 is SVGAGI. Trimming pared 4 bases from V and 2 bases from J, leaving 12 bases between. This CDR3 is built from 14 residues. The CDR3 DNA reads as TGTGCCAGCAGTTTGGGAGTACAGACCTACGAGCAGTACTTC. Encoded protein: CASSLGVQTYEQYF.

The CDR3 region is CASSPTGTPDSPLHF. The DNA for the CDR3 is TGCGCCAGCAGCCCAACCGGGACTCCGGATTCACCCCTCCACTTT. The chain links TRBV5-1 to TRBJ1-6; TRBD1 might be the D (5 bases). CDR3 length equals 15 residues. V was shortened by 4 bases and J by 8 bases, with 16 bases between the two germline ends. Germline V CDR1 and CDR2: SGHRS, YFSETQ.

This chain joins TRBV11-2 and TRBJ1-1; D is ambiguous. Germline V lookup: CDR1 SGHAT, CDR2 FQNNGV. V was shortened by 5 bases and J by 2 bases, with 15 bases between the two germline ends. The CDR3 loop spans 15 amino acids. CDR3 sequence (DNA): TGTGCCAGCAGCCCATGGGGAGGGCTAAACACTGAAGCTTTCTTT. Amino acids: CASSPWGGLNTEAFF.

This chain links TRBV28 with TRBJ1-4; D might be TRBD1 (6 bases). V lost 8 bases, J lost 6 bases, and 13 bases lay in between. Looked up from germline, CDR1 is MDHEN and CDR2 is SYDVKM. The CDR3 loop spans 13 amino acids. For the CDR3, the DNA is TGTGCCAGCGCTCCGGGACATGATGAAAAACTGTTTTTT. It translates to CASAPGHDEKLFF.